The 18 T cell receptor beta chains reported below all come from one sample, sequenced in a study of beta chain features in type 1 diabetes. Every isolated RNA sample was fully reverse transcribed, so sequencing captured expressed TCRB transcripts. TCRdb's copy holds only in-frame clones and misses some; the assay was immunoSEQ multiplex PCR. This repertoire shows 300,000 to 400,000 clones, approximately 11% found once; its top ten account for 0.015%. Specimen: naive CD4+ T cells from blood. These receptors all stem from a woman aged 25 to 39 in good health.

In this sample, this clone turned up a few times. V and J are TRBV14 and TRBJ2-1; weak D call: TRBD2 (6 bases). The CDR3 spans 18 residues. Germline CDR1 SGHDN, CDR2 FVKESK. Trimming pared 0 bases from V and 0 bases from J, leaving 15 bases between. In DNA, the CDR3 is TGTGCCAGCAGCCAAGACCCCTCGGTAGCGGTCTCCTACAATGAGCAGTTCTTC. Protein sequence: CASSQDPSVAVSYNEQFF.

This rearrangement joins TRBV11-1 to TRBJ1-2; a weak D match, TRBD1 (6 bases). This CDR3 comprises 14 residues. Deletions cut 2 bases from V and 5 bases from J, with 12 bases between. The germline CDR1 and CDR2 sequences are SGHAT and FQDESV (reference sequence). CDR3 sequence reads: CASSLLDSAYGYTF. The CDR3 bases are TGTGCCAGCAGCTTACTGGACAGCGCTTATGGCTACACCTTC. The complete variable domain, with remaining parts taken from reference TRBV11-1 and TRBJ1-2, reads EAEVAQSPRYKITEKSQAVAFWCDPISGHATLYWYRQILGQGPELLVQFQDESVVDDSQLPKDRFSAERLKGVDSTLKIQPAELGDSAMYLCASSLLDSAYGYTFGSGTRLTVV.

This clone came up a few times. The DNA for the CDR3 is TGTGCCAGCAGCTCCTCACCCTACACAGATACGCAGTATTTT. Protein product: CASSSSPYTDTQYF. The chain is built from TRBV7-2 and TRBJ2-3; no clear D gene. Germline V CDR1 and CDR2: SGHTA, FQGNSA. V lost 4 bases, J lost 2 bases, and 10 bases lay in between. The CDR3 is 14 residues long. Full variable domain (outside the CDR3, taken from reference TRBV7-2 and TRBJ2-3): GAGVSQSPSNKVTEKGKDVELRCDPISGHTALYWYRQSLGQGLEFLIYFQGNSAPDKSGLPSDRFSAERTGGSVSTLTIQRTQQEDSAVYLCASSSSPYTDTQYFGPGTRLTVL.

J is TRBJ2-5 and V is TRBV19; 7 nucleotides agree with TRBD1. Germline lookup yields CDR1 LNHDA and CDR2 SQIVND (reference sequence). The CDR3 length is 14 residues. V lost 2 bases to trimming and J lost 6 bases; unmatched junction nucleotides: 6. CDR3 DNA sequence: TGTGCCAGTAGTATACCCCCCAGGGGGAAGACCCAGTACTTC. Translated, it gives CASSIPPRGKTQYF. Complete variable domain (other parts from reference TRBV19 and TRBJ2-5): DGGITQSPKYLFRKEGQNVTLSCEQNLNHDAMYWYRQDPGQGLRLIYYSQIVNDFQKGDIAEGYSVSREKKESFPLTVTSAQKNPTAFYLCASSIPPRGKTQYFGPGTRLLVL.

This clone was seen a handful of times. This rearrangement joins TRBV9 to TRBJ2-1; D unclear. Trimming shortened V by 0 bases and J by 0 bases, and 10 bases separated the two germline ends. The CDR3 covers 16 residues. The germline CDR1 and CDR2 sequences are SGDLS and YYNGEE. The CDR3 DNA sequence: TGTGCCAGCAGCGTAGACGCGCGTCACTCCTACAATGAGCAGTTCTTC. This gives the protein CASSVDARHSYNEQFF.

This clone was observed a few times. The chain links TRBV4-1 to TRBJ2-3; 12 bases match TRBD2. CDR3 length equals 18 residues. Trimming cost V 2 bases and J 0 bases; bases outside gene matches: 6. Germline V CDR1 and CDR2: MGHRA, YSYEKL. CDR3 region: CASSQRGLAGLSTDTQYF. CDR3 sequence (DNA): TGCGCCAGCAGCCAACGTGGACTAGCGGGACTTAGCACAGATACGCAGTATTTT.

The chain's CDR3 is CASSLMSGPQETQYF. The CDR3 DNA is TGTGCCAGCAGCCTCATGAGCGGCCCCCAAGAGACCCAGTACTTC. The chain joins TRBV5-4 to TRBJ2-5, with D perhaps TRBD2 (5 bases). The CDR3 consists of 15 residues. Germline V gene data show CDR1 as SGHNT and CDR2 as YYREEE (reference sequence). The V and J ends lost 4 bases and 1 base respectively, with 14 bases between them.

This clone was seen more than once but under ten times. As DNA, the CDR3 is TGTGCCTGGAGTGTGTCACAGGGCTACACCTTC. This codes for CAWSVSQGYTF. V is TRBV30 and J is TRBJ1-2; D unresolved. This CDR3 has 11 residues. CDR1 and CDR2 (germline): GTSNPN, SVGIG (reference sequence). Trimming left V 0 bases short and J 8 bases short, with 7 bases between.

This chain connects TRBV7-9 to TRBJ2-7, with TRBD1 as a possible D gene (5 bases). V shed 1 base and J shed 5 bases, with 12 bases lying between them. This CDR3 has 14 amino acids. Germline V CDR1 and CDR2: SEHNR, FQNEAQ (reference sequence). CDR3 in amino acids: CASSLGQGSHEQYF. CDR3 DNA sequence: TGTGCCAGCAGCTTAGGCCAGGGTAGCCACGAGCAGTACTTC.

This clone was counted between two and nine times. The CDR3 loop reads CASSSPTPNTGELFF. In DNA, the CDR3 is TGTGCCAGCAGTTCACCTACTCCAAACACCGGGGAGCTGTTTTTT. The chain recombines TRBV28 with TRBJ2-2; no clear D. The CDR3 length is 15 residues. V was clipped by 4 bases and J by 2 bases, with 11 bases between them. CDR1 is MDHEN, CDR2 SYDVKM, per germline.

This chain connects TRBV4-2 to TRBJ1-4; the match to TRBD1 covers 8 bases. Germline CDR1 and CDR2: LGHNA and YNFKEQ. The junction had 5 bases not matched to a gene; V was cut back by 1 base and J by 7 bases. The length of the CDR3 is 15 residues. The CDR3 sequence: CASSQGLQGVEKLFF. The CDR3 nucleotides are TGTGCCAGCAGCCAAGGGCTACAGGGGGTTGAAAAACTGTTTTTT.

The rearrangement joins TRBV21-1 to TRBJ2-3; TRBD2, the table's D call, lacks a check against the DNA. TRBV21-1 is recorded as a pseudogene. The CDR3 is made up of 16 amino acids. CDR3 region: CASSKRRGFSTDTQYF. CDR3 in DNA: TGTGCCAGCAGCAAAAGAAGAGGATTTAGCACAGATACGCAGTATTTT.

This clone has only a few counts. The rearrangement joins TRBV27 to TRBJ2-7, with 8 bases lining up with TRBD1. J lost 4 bases, V lost 10 bases, and 9 bases had no gene match. The germline V gene encodes CDR1 MNHEY and CDR2 SMNVEV (reference sequence). The CDR3 runs 13 residues. The CDR3 coding sequence is TGTGCCACGGGGGCAGGGGGCATTTACGAGCAGTACTTC. Amino acid sequence: CATGAGGIYEQYF.

This clone has only a few counts. V gene TRBV5-1 combines with J gene TRBJ2-7, with 10 nucleotides matching TRBD2. Germline trimming cut 3 bases from V and 2 bases from J; bases unmatched to any gene: 5. The CDR3 loop spans 15 amino acids. Looked up from germline, CDR1 is SGHRS and CDR2 is YFSETQ. The CDR3 DNA follows: TGCGCCAGCAGCTCCATAGCGGGAGGCGCCTACGAGCAGTACTTC. Amino acids: CASSSIAGGAYEQYF.

V usage is TRBV5-1 and J usage is TRBJ2-3; D is unresolved. This CDR3 has 14 amino acids. Trimming shortened V by 1 base and J by 2 bases, and 8 bases separated the two germline ends. CDR1 and CDR2 (germline): SGHRS, YFSETQ. DNA for the CDR3: TGCGCCAGCAGCTTGTTCCAATCCACAGATACGCAGTATTTT. This encodes CASSLFQSTDTQYF.

This clone was counted a few times. This rearrangement joins TRBV18 to TRBJ2-7; 9 bases are a match to TRBD2. Germline assignment: CDR1 KGHSH and CDR2 LQKENI. This CDR3 comprises 13 residues. After removal of 5 bases from V and 3 bases from J, the junction contained 2 bases not matched to a gene. CDR3 nucleotides: TGTGCCAGCTCAGGACTAGCGAACTACGAGCAGTACTTC. This sequence encodes CASSGLANYEQYF.

Only a few counts were recorded for this clone. The V call is TRBV30, the J call TRBJ1-1; 8 bases fit TRBD1. There are 15 residues in the CDR3. Losses at the gene ends were 0 bases for V and 1 base for J; bases not matched to a gene: 4. Germline V lookup: CDR1 GTSNPN, CDR2 SVGIG (reference sequence). Here the CDR3 DNA reads TGTGCCTGGAGTGTACTCGGACAGGGGAACACTGAAGCTTTCTTT. It translates to CAWSVLGQGNTEAFF.

Of note for this clone: A junction end diverges from the germline sequence, so it may reflect a read error. The chain combines TRBV7-7 with TRBJ2-3; D may correspond to TRBD1 or TRBD2 (6 bases each). The CDR3 totals 14 residues. The V gene's germline CDR1 is SSHAT and CDR2 FNYEAQ (reference sequence). CDR3 region: CASSLGGRTDTQYF. CDR3 nucleotide sequence: TGTGCTAGCAGCTTAGGGGGGCGCACAGATACGCAGTATTTT.